A single sample gave rise to the 24 T cell receptor beta chains below, sequenced in a study of blood T cell repertoires in COVID-19. Sequencing was performed with immunoSEQ multiplex PCR; in TCRdb, only in-frame clones are kept and a portion is missing. The data contain around 140,000 clones, approximately 91% of them singletons. The sequenced material came from peripheral blood. Source of these receptors: a man aged 65 to 79 with acute or convalescent COVID-19.

The V and J genes are TRBV10-3 and TRBJ2-3, with TRBD2 identical over 9 bases. There are 16 residues in the CDR3. Germline V gene sequence: CDR1 ENHRY, CDR2 SYGVKD. Losses at the gene ends were 4 bases for V and 1 base for J; bases not matched to a gene: 6. The CDR3 loop reads CAISGPTSGRTDTQYF. The CDR3 nucleotides are TGTGCCATCAGTGGCCCCACTAGCGGGCGCACAGATACGCAGTATTTT.

The rearrangement links TRBV11-2 to TRBJ2-5, with 7 bases fitting TRBD1. The trim removed 5 bases at V and 3 bases at J, leaving 6 bases unmatched. Germline CDR1 and CDR2: SGHAT and FQNNGV. The CDR3 extends over 14 amino acids. The CDR3 DNA reads as TGTGCCAGCAGCGCCGGGACAGCTAAAGAGACCCAGTACTTC. Protein: CASSAGTAKETQYF.

This chain joins TRBV14 and TRBJ2-3; 8 nucleotides match TRBD2. CDR1 and CDR2 (germline): SGHDN, FVKESK. The CDR3 contains 17 residues. V shed 0 bases and J 0 bases; nucleotides not matched to a gene: 5. CDR3: CASSQDLGGGSTDTQYF. CDR3 sequence (DNA): TGTGCCAGCAGCCAAGATCTCGGCGGGGGGAGCACAGATACGCAGTATTTT.

This rearrangement joins TRBV10-3 to TRBJ2-7; perhaps TRBD2 as D (7 bases). The ends were cut back, 8 bases at V and 2 bases at J, with 19 bases in the middle. The CDR3 is 15 residues long. Germline V CDR1 and CDR2: ENHRY, SYGVKD. The CDR3 sequence is CAIGGDTSNTYEQYF. Written as DNA, the CDR3 is TGTGCCATCGGGGGGGACACTTCCAACACCTACGAGCAGTACTTC.

The chain couples TRBV6-4 to TRBJ1-2; no clear D gene. Trimming stripped 0 bases from V and 6 bases from J, with 20 bases between. Germline CDR1 and CDR2: MRHNA and SNTAGT. This CDR3 contains 17 residues. DNA for the CDR3: TGTGCCAGCAGTGACTCGAGAGCGGGCTCTGAACTTCATGGCTACACCTTC. Protein product: CASSDSRAGSELHGYTF.

V is TRBV6-5 and J is TRBJ1-5, with 9 bases fitting TRBD1. Per the germline V gene, CDR1 is MNHEY and CDR2 is SVGAGI. With 7 bases clipped from V and 3 bases from J, the junction kept 7 bases outside the gene matches. The CDR3 is 15 residues long. The CDR3 reads CASKRQGDLNQPQHF. The CDR3 DNA reads TGTGCCAGCAAAAGACAGGGGGACCTCAATCAGCCCCAGCATTTT.

The chain employs TRBV5-4 and TRBJ2-1; 7 nucleotides line up with TRBD2. The CDR3 has 16 residues. CDR1 is SGHNT and CDR2 is YYREEE in the germline V gene (reference sequence). Germline trimming cut 4 bases from V and 2 bases from J; bases unmatched to any gene: 9. CDR3 loop: CASSPVGTNTYNEQFF. In nucleotides, the CDR3 is TGTGCCAGCAGCCCCGTCGGGACTAACACCTACAATGAGCAGTTCTTC.

The chain links TRBV5-6 to TRBJ1-1; D is possibly TRBD1 (5 bases). Germline lookup yields CDR1 SGHDT and CDR2 YYEEEE. The CDR3 sequence is 14 residues long. V was cut by 4 bases and J by 0 bases, with 10 bases left in between. The CDR3 coding sequence is TGTGCCAGCAGCCCAGGGCCCATGAACACTGAAGCTTTCTTT. Its protein product is CASSPGPMNTEAFF.

The chain combines TRBV20-1 with TRBJ2-7, with 13 bases aligning to TRBD2. CDR1 is DFQATT and CDR2 is SNEGSKA in the germline V gene (reference sequence). Losses at the gene ends were 3 bases for V and 0 bases for J; bases not matched to a gene: 5. This CDR3 has 16 residues. This chain's CDR3 is CSASQLAGGSSYEQYF. In DNA, the CDR3 is TGCAGTGCTAGTCAACTAGCGGGGGGGAGCTCCTACGAGCAGTACTTC.

The chain has TRBV19 and TRBJ2-7, with D perhaps matching TRBD1 (5 bases). V was cut by 9 bases and J by 2 bases, with 11 bases left in between. Germline lookup yields CDR1 LNHDA and CDR2 SQIVND (reference sequence). The CDR3 extends over 12 amino acids. The CDR3 sequence is CASSRVPYEQYF. DNA for the CDR3: TGTGCCAGCAGCAGGGTTCCCTACGAGCAGTACTTC.

The CDR3 loop is CASRKSGSFGEQYF. The DNA for the CDR3 is TGTGCCAGCAGGAAAAGCGGGAGTTTTGGCGAGCAGTACTTC. This chain uses TRBV28 with TRBJ2-7, with 8 positions matching TRBD2. In germline, CDR1 is MDHEN, CDR2 SYDVKM. The V and J ends lost 6 bases and 6 bases, in that order; junction bases with no gene match: 10. This CDR3 has 14 residues.

The chain uses TRBV11-3 and TRBJ1-1; 9 bases fit TRBD1. Germline V lookup: CDR1 SGHNT, CDR2 YENEEA. There are 19 residues in the CDR3. The V and J ends lost 7 bases and 0 bases, in that order; junction bases with no gene match: 18. The CDR3, as DNA: TGTGCCAGCACCGACTTTTACCCCGGGACAGGGAAATTGAACACTGAAGCTTTCTTT. This translates into CASTDFYPGTGKLNTEAFF.

V and J are TRBV4-1 and TRBJ2-3; TRBD2 is a possible D gene (6 bases). The CDR3 covers 16 residues. V was clipped by 1 base and J by 3 bases, with 14 bases between them. Germline V gene sequence: CDR1 MGHRA, CDR2 YSYEKL. The CDR3: CASSQVAGTMTDTQYF. In DNA form, the CDR3 reads TGCGCCAGCAGCCAAGTTGCGGGGACCATGACAGATACGCAGTATTTT.

V is TRBV28 and J is TRBJ2-5; tentative D call: TRBD2 (6 bases). Germline V gives CDR1 MDHEN, CDR2 SYDVKM. This CDR3 has 14 amino acids. The ends were cut back, 8 bases at V and 4 bases at J, with 17 bases in the middle. The CDR3 here is CASGVRDSRETQYF. The CDR3 coding sequence is TGTGCCAGCGGCGTACGGGACTCGCGAGAGACCCAGTACTTC. Drawing the rest from reference TRBV28 and TRBJ2-5, the complete variable domain is DVKVTQSSRYLVKRTGEKVFLECVQDMDHENMFWYRQDPGLGLRLIYFSYDVKMKEKGDIPEGYSVSREKKERFSLILESASTNQTSMYLCASGVRDSRETQYFGPGTRLLVL.

The genes are TRBV3-1 (or the pseudogene TRBV3-2) and TRBJ2-7, with D unclear. V was cut by 1 base and J by 3 bases, with 4 bases left in between. The CDR3 sequence is 12 residues long. Germline CDR1 is LGHDT and CDR2 is YNNKEL (reference sequence). Here the CDR3 reads CASSQGVYEQYF. Here the CDR3 DNA reads TGTGCCAGCAGCCAAGGCGTCTACGAGCAGTACTTC.

The chain couples TRBV5-1 to TRBJ1-2, with 7 positions matching TRBD1. J was trimmed by 2 bases and V by 2 bases; bases with no gene match: 3. In germline, CDR1 is SGHRS, CDR2 YFSETQ. The CDR3 loop spans 14 amino acids. The DNA of the CDR3 is TGCGCCAGCAGCTTAGCAGGGGGAAACTATGGCTACACCTTC. Protein product: CASSLAGGNYGYTF. The full variable domain, in which reference TRBV5-1 and TRBJ1-2 provide the parts outside the CDR3, is KAGVTQTPRYLIKTRGQQVTLSCSPISGHRSVSWYQQTPGQGLQFLFEYFSETQRNKGNFPGRFSGRQFSNSRSEMNVSTLELGDSALYLCASSLAGGNYGYTFGSGTRLTVV.

V and J are TRBV19 and TRBJ1-1; TRBD1 matches 7 bases. Germline-derived CDR1 and CDR2 are LNHDA and SQIVND (reference sequence). The trim removed 10 bases at V and 7 bases at J, leaving 9 bases unmatched. This CDR3 is 12 amino acids long. As DNA, the CDR3 is TGTGCCACCTCAGACCGACAGGGTGAAGCTTTCTTT. This gives the protein CATSDRQGEAFF.

J is TRBJ1-2 and V is TRBV19; TRBD1 agrees at 9 bases. The length of the CDR3 is 13 residues. Per the germline V gene, CDR1 is LNHDA and CDR2 is SQIVND (reference sequence). The J segment lost 8 bases and the V segment lost 4 bases, leaving 5 bases of the junction unmatched. CDR3 coding DNA: TGTGCCAGTAGTAAACAGGGGGCCGGCGGCTACACCTTC. It is translated as CASSKQGAGGYTF.

V is TRBV5-5 and J is TRBJ1-1; TRBD1 aligns across 7 bases. The V and J ends lost 0 bases and 1 base, in that order; junction bases with no gene match: 3. The CDR3 has 15 residues. Germline V gene data show CDR1 as SGHKS and CDR2 as YYEKEE (reference sequence). The CDR3 loop is CASSLVTGTNTEAFF. The CDR3, as DNA: TGTGCCAGCAGCTTGGTGACAGGGACGAACACTGAAGCTTTCTTT. The whole variable domain, filled in from reference TRBV5-5 and TRBJ1-1, reads DAGVTQSPTHLIKTRGQQVTLRCSPISGHKSVSWYQQVLGQGPQFIFQYYEKEERGRGNFPDRFSARQFPNYSSELNVNALLLGDSALYLCASSLVTGTNTEAFFGQGTRLTVV.

The rearrangement joins TRBV27 to TRBJ2-5; 13 bases match TRBD2. V shed 1 base and J 4 bases; nucleotides not matched to a gene: 3. This CDR3 contains 16 residues. Germline values: CDR1 MNHEY, CDR2 SMNVEV (reference sequence). DNA of the CDR3: TGTGCCAGCAGTTTATTCGGACTAGCGGGGGCAGAGACCCAGTACTTC. Translated, it gives CASSLFGLAGAETQYF.

This clone was seen only a few times. The chain is built from TRBV6-1 and TRBJ1-2; 8 bases map to TRBD1. The CDR3 spans 15 residues. Trimming cost V 1 base and J 7 bases; bases outside gene matches: 8. The germline V gene has CDR1 MNHNS and CDR2 SASEGT. The CDR3 region has the DNA TGTGCCAGCAGTGAAGTCCGGACAGGGAGCGGTGGCTACACCTTC. This codes for CASSEVRTGSGGYTF.

V and J are TRBV7-2 and TRBJ2-3; the D is unclear. The V end was cut by 0 bases, the J end by 4 bases, with 8 bases between. CDR3 length: 14 amino acids. The germline V gene encodes CDR1 SGHTA and CDR2 FQGNSA. The CDR3 nucleotides read TGTGCCAGCAGCTTAGCGGGCTGGTCAGATACGCAGTATTTT. The encoded protein is CASSLAGWSDTQYF.

This chain links TRBV7-3 with TRBJ1-1, with 8 bases matching TRBD1. The V gene end was trimmed by 5 bases and the J gene end by 5 bases; junction bases not matched to a gene: 7. Germline assignment: CDR1 SGHTA and CDR2 FQGTGA. CDR3 length: 14 amino acids. CDR3 nucleotides: TGTGCCAGCAGCCAAATCAGGGGGCGGACTGAAGCTTTCTTT. Its translation is CASSQIRGRTEAFF.

This chain joins TRBV2 and TRBJ2-1, with TRBD1 matching over 9 bases. The CDR3 covers 16 residues. Germline CDR1 is SNHLY and CDR2 is FYNNEI. V shed 3 bases, J shed 4 bases, and the junction held 7 bases outside the gene matches. This chain's CDR3 is CASSEITGGRYNEQFF. In DNA, the CDR3 is TGTGCCAGCAGTGAGATTACAGGGGGCAGATACAATGAGCAGTTCTTC.